The T cell receptor beta chain described here comes from a study of blood T cells in healthy people across ages. Study-wide background: Template switching picked up about one barcoded beta molecule for each two T cells. General study points: Changes in expanded clonotypes were possibly confounded, as the CMV status of donors was unknown.

Trimming at V came to 4 bases and at J to 1 base, leaving 10 bases not matched to a gene. Germline CDR1 is MDHEN and CDR2 is SYDVKM. This CDR3 is built from 16 residues. The authors ran a second PCR of roughly 6 to 12 cycles using a sample-barcoded 5' primer and a J-beta primer mix. Using its own MiXCR run on the 5' RACE reads, TCRdb lists one record per CDR3 protein. The sample lists 800,000 to 950,000 distinct CDR3 sequences, around 29% occurring once. Of note for this clonotype: What it binds is unknown. Given a much more abundant clone one base away, this may be a read error.

The data also belong to a second study, concerning T cells of mothers and their children.

The rearrangement links TRBV28 to TRBJ2-7; TRBD2 matches at 7 bases. Specimen: blood. The sequence derives from a woman between 40 and 50 years old in good health. CDR3: CASSSPSSAGSYEQYF. The CDR3 coding sequence is TGTGCCAGCAGTTCCCCTTCCTCAGCGGGGTCCTACGAGCAGTACTTC.